This TCR beta chain is drawn from a study of blood T cell repertoires in COVID-19. Study information: Sources were T cells, B-cell-depleted T cells, or PBMCs; the material itself was cDNA or gDNA.

The CDR3 has 16 residues. V was clipped by 1 base and J by 7 bases; unmatched bases: 9. CDR1 is LNHNV, CDR2 YYDKDF, per germline (reference sequence). Per the study methods: Nucleated cell counts were estimated from reference gene primer amplification. Clones were sequenced by immunoSEQ multiplex PCR, and TCRdb holds only the in-frame ones, with some missing. That table is the source of V, J and clone size, and D and trimming were worked out from the DNA. The sample holds more than 95,000 clones, around 89% seen once. Sequenced material: peripheral blood. The genes are TRBV15 and TRBJ1-4, with 7 bases identical to TRBD1. The receptor's source is a woman aged 55-70 years with acute or convalescent COVID-19. DNA of the CDR3: TGTGCCACCAGCAGAGGTACGACAGGGAATGGTGAAAAACTGTTTTTT. Translating gives CATSRGTTGNGEKLFF.